Listed below are T cell receptor beta chains from one sample, sequenced in a study of CD8+CD57+ T cells in acquired aplastic anemia. TCRdb used MiXCR to reprocess the reads, holding one entry per CDR3 protein. The data contain fewer than 200,000 distinct CDR3 sequences, around 40% of them singletons. Sequenced sample: sorted CD4+, CD8+, or CD8+CD57+ T cells (not recorded which) from PBMCs. These receptors came from a human donor in good health. Both conserved end residues are part of each CDR3. For some rows the clone size is stated as once, few or many, or as a class when expanded; others skip it.

CDR3: CASSTGSYEQYF; V: TRBV14; size: -; J: TRBJ2-7; length: 12
CDR3: CASRNGENSYEQYF; V: TRBV6-1; size: -; J: TRBJ2-7; length: 14
CDR3: CASRPGLAVSTDTQYF; V: TRBV6-1; size: -; J: TRBJ2-3; length: 16
CDR3: CSVDSSTWEGTPPNEQFF; V: TRBV29-1; size: -; J: TRBJ2-1; length: 18
CDR3: CASSEEVRSSGNTIYF; V: TRBV25-1; size: few; J: TRBJ1-3; length: 16
CDR3: CASARGWADTQYF; V: TRBV19; size: many; J: TRBJ2-3; length: 13
CDR3: CASSLPLAGSGEQFF; V: TRBV5-1; size: many; J: TRBJ2-1; length: 15
CDR3: CAIRHETYEQYF; V: TRBV10-3; size: -; J: TRBJ2-7; length: 12
CDR3: CASSQALGLYEQYF; V: TRBV3-1; size: -; J: TRBJ2-7; length: 14
CDR3: CATSDWGLAGGGEQFF; V: TRBV24-1; size: -; J: TRBJ2-1; length: 16
CDR3: CAIKLDRGNTEAFF; V: TRBV10-3; size: few; J: TRBJ1-1; length: 14
CDR3: CSVEGDGSYEQYF; V: TRBV29-1; size: -; J: TRBJ2-7; length: 13
CDR3: CSAPIRSGVRETQYF; V: TRBV20-1; size: -; J: TRBJ2-5; length: 15
CDR3: CATSDPGPRNTGELFF; V: TRBV24-1; size: -; J: TRBJ2-2; length: 16
CDR3: CASSPLDTNNQPQHF; V: TRBV5-5; size: many; J: TRBJ1-5; length: 15
CDR3: CASRMTSGGPEQYF; V: TRBV5-1; size: -; J: TRBJ2-7; length: 14
CDR3: CASRGRVSTDTQYF; V: TRBV2; size: few; J: TRBJ2-3; length: 14